This is a list of T cell receptor beta chains from one sample in a study of T-cell reconstitution after alpha-beta-depleted transplantation in children. TCRdb re-analysed the PCR reads in MiXCR, keeping a single row per CDR3 protein. The sample has a few hundred thousand distinct CDR3 sequences, nearly 8% seen once. Specimen: peripheral blood, collected 360 days after TCRalphabeta/CD19-depleted stem cell transplant. The source of these receptors is a female patient aged 2-10 years who had a stem cell transplant for Fanconi anemia, so the T cells may come from the graft donor. CDR3s include the opening cysteine and the closing phenylalanine or tryptophan. Each record gives: V gene, D gene, J gene, clone size, CDR3 DNA, CDR3 protein. A D gene is named only where the DNA matches it firmly. Not all rows give a size; the values are once, few, many and, for expanded clones, a class.

v_gene: TRBV3-1; d_gene: NA; j_gene: TRBJ1-1; abundance: many; CDR3nt: TGTGCCAGCGGTTCAGGCACTGAAGCTTTCTTT; CDR3aa: CASGSGTEAFF
v_gene: TRBV30; d_gene: NA; j_gene: TRBJ2-3; abundance: few; CDR3nt: TGTGCCTGGGATAAGGGGGTTCGGCGAGATACGCAGTATTTT; CDR3aa: CAWDKGVRRDTQYF
v_gene: TRBV6-1; d_gene: TRBD2; j_gene: TRBJ2-3; abundance: NA; CDR3nt: TGTGCCAGCAAGATAGCTAGCGGTTACACAGATACGCAGTATTTT; CDR3aa: CASKIASGYTDTQYF
v_gene: TRBV12-3/TRBV12-4; d_gene: TRBD1; j_gene: TRBJ1-2; abundance: few; CDR3nt: TGTGCCAGCAGTATACGGACAGGAATGGGCTCCGGCTACACCTTC; CDR3aa: CASSIRTGMGSGYTF
v_gene: TRBV4-2; d_gene: NA; j_gene: TRBJ2-7; abundance: once; CDR3nt: TGTGCCAGCAGCCAAGATTCGGTTCAAACCTACGAGCAGTACTTC; CDR3aa: CASSQDSVQTYEQYF
v_gene: TRBV27; d_gene: NA; j_gene: TRBJ1-6; abundance: NA; CDR3nt: TGTGCCAGCAGTTTATCGAGGCAGGGAAATAATTCACCCCTCCACTTT; CDR3aa: CASSLSRQGNNSPLHF
v_gene: TRBV6-9; d_gene: NA; j_gene: TRBJ2-7; abundance: few; CDR3nt: TGTGCCAGCAAGGAGCAGTACTTC; CDR3aa: CASKEQYF
v_gene: TRBV6-5; d_gene: NA; j_gene: TRBJ1-1; abundance: NA; CDR3nt: TGTGCCAGCAGTTACTCGGGAACCATGAACACTGAAGCTTTCTTT; CDR3aa: CASSYSGTMNTEAFF
v_gene: TRBV7-2; d_gene: TRBD2; j_gene: TRBJ2-2; abundance: many; CDR3nt: TGTGCCAGCAGCTCCTCCGGGACTAGCGCCGGGGAGCTGTTTTTT; CDR3aa: CASSSSGTSAGELFF
v_gene: TRBV5-1; d_gene: TRBD1; j_gene: TRBJ1-6; abundance: many; CDR3nt: TGCGCCAGCAGCTTGCCGACAGGGAGCAATTCACCCCTCCACTTT; CDR3aa: CASSLPTGSNSPLHF
v_gene: TRBV20-1; d_gene: NA; j_gene: TRBJ2-7; abundance: many; CDR3nt: TGCAGTGCTAGCAGACGGGTTGGTTCCTACGAGCAGTACTTC; CDR3aa: CSASRRVGSYEQYF
v_gene: TRBV7-9; d_gene: NA; j_gene: TRBJ2-1; abundance: NA; CDR3nt: TGTGCCAGCAGCTTAGACCAAGGGACAACCTACAATGAGCAGTTCTTC; CDR3aa: CASSLDQGTTYNEQFF
v_gene: TRBV11-1; d_gene: NA; j_gene: TRBJ2-1; abundance: NA; CDR3nt: TGTGCCAGCAGCCTGTATTTATCCGGGACGGATTACAATGAGCAGTTCTTC; CDR3aa: CASSLYLSGTDYNEQFF
v_gene: TRBV4-2; d_gene: NA; j_gene: TRBJ1-5; abundance: NA; CDR3nt: TGTGCCAGCAGCCAAGCCTCAAGGGGGGGCAATCAGCCCCAGCATTTT; CDR3aa: CASSQASRGGNQPQHF
v_gene: TRBV20-1; d_gene: TRBD2; j_gene: TRBJ2-1; abundance: few; CDR3nt: TGCAGTGCTAGAGGGTTAGCGGGAGTAAACAATGAGCAGTTCTTC; CDR3aa: CSARGLAGVNNEQFF
v_gene: TRBV5-6; d_gene: NA; j_gene: TRBJ2-7; abundance: few; CDR3nt: TGTGCCAGCAGCGGATTAGCGGATTTCTCCTACGAGCAGTACTTC; CDR3aa: CASSGLADFSYEQYF
v_gene: TRBV20-1; d_gene: NA; j_gene: TRBJ1-5; abundance: many; CDR3nt: TGCAGTGCTAGCGGTCAGGTAATAGGAGAGCCCCAGCATTTT; CDR3aa: CSASGQVIGEPQHF
v_gene: TRBV3-1; d_gene: TRBD2; j_gene: TRBJ2-1; abundance: few; CDR3nt: TGTGCCAGCAGCCCCGACGCTAGCGGGAGGGCGAATGAGCAGTTCTTC; CDR3aa: CASSPDASGRANEQFF
v_gene: TRBV6-5; d_gene: NA; j_gene: TRBJ2-7; abundance: NA; CDR3nt: TGTGCCAGCAGTTACAGGGGGGGTTCCTACGAGCAGTACTTC; CDR3aa: CASSYRGGSYEQYF
v_gene: TRBV10-3; d_gene: NA; j_gene: TRBJ1-5; abundance: many; CDR3nt: TGTGCCATCAGTGAGTCTACAGTGGCCAATCAGCCCCAGCATTTT; CDR3aa: CAISESTVANQPQHF
v_gene: TRBV4-3; d_gene: TRBD2; j_gene: TRBJ2-1; abundance: many; CDR3nt: TGCGCCAGCAGCCAGACCGGGACTAGCGGGGGGGCAGGGTACAATGAGCAGTTCTTC; CDR3aa: CASSQTGTSGGAGYNEQFF
v_gene: TRBV11-2; d_gene: NA; j_gene: TRBJ1-3; abundance: NA; CDR3nt: TGTGCCAGCAGCCCCGCCCTCGCCTTCCACTCTGGAAACACCATATATTTT; CDR3aa: CASSPALAFHSGNTIYF
v_gene: TRBV4-2; d_gene: NA; j_gene: TRBJ2-5; abundance: many; CDR3nt: TGTGCCAGCAGCCAAGATTCGGACTACCAAGAGACCCAGTACTTC; CDR3aa: CASSQDSDYQETQYF
v_gene: TRBV6-1; d_gene: NA; j_gene: TRBJ1-6; abundance: NA; CDR3nt: TGTGCCAGCAGAAGGGGGGTTAATTCACCCCTCCACTTT; CDR3aa: CASRRGVNSPLHF
v_gene: TRBV10-3; d_gene: NA; j_gene: TRBJ1-1; abundance: many; CDR3nt: TGTGCCATCAGCCTACAGGAGATGAACACTGAAGCTTTCTTT; CDR3aa: CAISLQEMNTEAFF
v_gene: TRBV20-1; d_gene: NA; j_gene: TRBJ1-1; abundance: many; CDR3nt: TGCAGTGCTAGCGCGGTGACCCCTGAAGCTTTCTTT; CDR3aa: CSASAVTPEAFF
v_gene: TRBV7-9; d_gene: TRBD1; j_gene: TRBJ2-3; abundance: few; CDR3nt: TGTGCCAGCAGCCAATACAGGGGAATATTGACAGATACGCAGTATTTT; CDR3aa: CASSQYRGILTDTQYF
v_gene: TRBV4-2; d_gene: NA; j_gene: TRBJ2-7; abundance: few; CDR3nt: TGTGCCAGCAGCCAAGACCCCCTCCGGGCGGCCCTCTCCTACGAGCAGTACTTC; CDR3aa: CASSQDPLRAALSYEQYF
v_gene: TRBV6-5; d_gene: TRBD2; j_gene: TRBJ2-3; abundance: NA; CDR3nt: TGTGCCAGCAGTTACGTTGCGGGGGGAAGCACAGATACGCAGTATTTT; CDR3aa: CASSYVAGGSTDTQYF
v_gene: TRBV5-1; d_gene: NA; j_gene: TRBJ2-6; abundance: NA; CDR3nt: TGCGCCAGCAGCTTTACAGCGGCAGTCTGGGCCAACGTCCTGACTTTC; CDR3aa: CASSFTAAVWANVLTF
v_gene: TRBV6-2/TRBV6-3; d_gene: TRBD2; j_gene: TRBJ2-7; abundance: many; CDR3nt: TGTGCCAGCAGTTATGCTCCGACTAGCGGGAGTTGGCAGTACTTC; CDR3aa: CASSYAPTSGSWQYF
v_gene: TRBV25-1; d_gene: TRBD1; j_gene: TRBJ1-2; abundance: once; CDR3nt: TGTGCCAGCAGTGCCGGGACAGGGAATGGCTACACCTTC; CDR3aa: CASSAGTGNGYTF
v_gene: TRBV18; d_gene: NA; j_gene: TRBJ1-2; abundance: few; CDR3nt: TGTGCCAGCTCACCTTCGGGTGAGACGCCCTCCCCCTATGGCTACACCTTC; CDR3aa: CASSPSGETPSPYGYTF
v_gene: TRBV15; d_gene: TRBD1; j_gene: TRBJ1-1; abundance: many; CDR3nt: TGTGCCACGGGATTACATGACAGGGGAACTGAAGCTTTCTTT; CDR3aa: CATGLHDRGTEAFF
v_gene: TRBV7-2; d_gene: TRBD2; j_gene: TRBJ2-2; abundance: many; CDR3nt: TGTGCCAGCAGCTTGGCTAGCGGGGGATTTGGGAACACCGGGGAGCTGTTTTTT; CDR3aa: CASSLASGGFGNTGELFF
v_gene: TRBV13; d_gene: TRBD2; j_gene: TRBJ2-2; abundance: NA; CDR3nt: TGTGCCAGCAGGTCACAGGTCAGAGTAGCGGGAAGTACCGGGGAGCTGTTTTTT; CDR3aa: CASRSQVRVAGSTGELFF
v_gene: TRBV9; d_gene: NA; j_gene: TRBJ2-3; abundance: NA; CDR3nt: TGTGCCAGCAGCGTAGTTCAGCACACAGATACGCAGTATTTT; CDR3aa: CASSVVQHTDTQYF
v_gene: TRBV11-2; d_gene: TRBD2; j_gene: TRBJ2-5; abundance: many; CDR3nt: TGTGCCAGCAGCCGAGGACTAGCGGGGTTCTCGTACCAAGAGACCCAGTACTTC; CDR3aa: CASSRGLAGFSYQETQYF
v_gene: TRBV12-3/TRBV12-4; d_gene: NA; j_gene: TRBJ2-7; abundance: many; CDR3nt: TGTGCCAGCAGCCGACCGGGACTGCTTACCTACGAGCAGTACTTC; CDR3aa: CASSRPGLLTYEQYF